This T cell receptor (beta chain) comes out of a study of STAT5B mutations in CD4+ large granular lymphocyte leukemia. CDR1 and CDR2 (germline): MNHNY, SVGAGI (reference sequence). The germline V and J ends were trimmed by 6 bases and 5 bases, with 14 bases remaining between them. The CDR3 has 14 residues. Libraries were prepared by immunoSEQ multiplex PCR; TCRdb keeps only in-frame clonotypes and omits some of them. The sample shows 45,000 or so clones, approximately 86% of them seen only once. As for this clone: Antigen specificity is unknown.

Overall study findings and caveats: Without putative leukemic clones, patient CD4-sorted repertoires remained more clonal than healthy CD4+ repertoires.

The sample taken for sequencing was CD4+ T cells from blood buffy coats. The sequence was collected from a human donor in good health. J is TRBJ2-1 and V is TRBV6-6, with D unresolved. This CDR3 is CASSQLKGNNEQFF. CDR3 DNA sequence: TGTGCCAGCAGCCAACTCAAGGGAAACAATGAGCAGTTCTTC.